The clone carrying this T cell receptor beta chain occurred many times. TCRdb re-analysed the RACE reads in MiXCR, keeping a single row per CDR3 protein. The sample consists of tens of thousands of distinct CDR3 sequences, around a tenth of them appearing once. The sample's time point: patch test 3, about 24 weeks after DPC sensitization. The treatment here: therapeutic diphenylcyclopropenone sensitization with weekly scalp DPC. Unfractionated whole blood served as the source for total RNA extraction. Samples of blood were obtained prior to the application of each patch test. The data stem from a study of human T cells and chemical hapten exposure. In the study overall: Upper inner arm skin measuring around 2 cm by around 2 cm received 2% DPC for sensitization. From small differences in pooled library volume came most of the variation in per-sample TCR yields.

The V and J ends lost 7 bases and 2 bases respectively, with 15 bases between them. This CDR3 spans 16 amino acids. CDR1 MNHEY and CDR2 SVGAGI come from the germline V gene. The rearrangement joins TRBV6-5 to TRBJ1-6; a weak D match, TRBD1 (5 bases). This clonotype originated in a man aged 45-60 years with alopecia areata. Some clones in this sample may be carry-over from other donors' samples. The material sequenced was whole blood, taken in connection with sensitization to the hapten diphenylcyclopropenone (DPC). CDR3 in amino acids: CASNRGGRAYNSPLHF. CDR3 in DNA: TGTGCCAGCAACCGGGGGGGACGGGCCTATAATTCACCCCTCCACTTT.